Listed below are T cell receptor beta chains from one sample, sequenced in a study of T cell repertoires in cytomegalovirus infection. TCRdb called the reads again in MiXCR, with one record for every CDR3 protein. The repertoire holds under 350,000 distinct CDR3 sequences, with 8% to 10% as singletons. Sequenced material: PBMCs. These receptors originate from a human donor in good health (CMV status not recorded). Some clones in this sample may be carry-over from other donors' samples. CDR3s include the opening cysteine and the closing phenylalanine or tryptophan. D genes are given only for firm matches. A row's size may be missing; if present it is once, few, many or a size class.

j_call clone_size v_call d_call cdr3_nt cdr3_aa
TRBJ2-7 few TRBV5-1 TRBD2 TGCGCGCGGGGGGGGCCCTACGAGCAGTACTTC CARGGPYEQYF
TRBJ2-2 - TRBV12-3/TRBV12-4 - TGTGCCAGCAGTTTAGGGGCCACCGGGGAGCTGTTTTTT CASSLGATGELFF
TRBJ2-3 few TRBV4-3 TRBD2 TGCGCCAGCAGCCGGGTGGGGGAGGGCCAAACAGATACGCAGTATTTT CASSRVGEGQTDTQYF
TRBJ2-1 - TRBV28 TRBD2 TGTGCCAGCAGTTCCGGGACTAGGAGCCAGCAGTTCTTC CASSSGTRSQQFF
TRBJ1-2 many TRBV7-2 - TGTGCCAGCAGCTTAATAGGGGCCTATGGCTACACCTTC CASSLIGAYGYTF
TRBJ1-2 many TRBV7-2 - TGTGCCAGCAGCTTCGGACGGGACTATGGCTACACCTTC CASSFGRDYGYTF
TRBJ2-7 many TRBV7-2 TRBD2 TGTGCCAGCAGCTTTATATTAGCGGGGCTCGACGAGCAGTACTTC CASSFILAGLDEQYF
TRBJ2-1 - TRBV7-9 - TGTGCCAGCAGCTTGTATGGGAGCTCCTACAATGAGCAGTTCTTC CASSLYGSSYNEQFF
TRBJ1-6 few TRBV18 - TGTGCCAGCTCACCACAGGGAACTGGATATAATTCACCCCTCCACTTT CASSPQGTGYNSPLHF
TRBJ2-5 few TRBV6-2/TRBV6-3 TRBD1 TGTGCCAGCAGTTACTCTGGACAGGGGAGAGTGGAGACCCAGTACTTC CASSYSGQGRVETQYF
TRBJ2-3 few TRBV20-1 - TGCAGTGCTAGAGCAAGCTACACAGATACGCAGTATTTT CSARASYTDTQYF
TRBJ2-2 few TRBV4-3 TRBD2 TGCGCCAGCAGCCAAGTTAGCGGGAGGGCCATTACCGGGGAGCTGTTTTTT CASSQVSGRAITGELFF